Only a few counts were recorded for the clone carrying this T cell receptor beta chain. Its antigen is currently unknown. The sample comes from a study of T cell repertoires in cytomegalovirus infection. Across the study: Selection of CMV epitopes for the study included recently identified HLA-C-restricted and well-studied HLA-B-restricted ones. Public TCR beta signature analysis indicated the presence of both CMV infection and matching HLA type.

Study results and limitations: The response measured ex vivo was dominated by TCR beta clonotypes (HLA-C-restricted and CMV-specific). Summed public TCR beta family frequency identified CMV carriers bearing the relevant HLA.

V was trimmed by 4 bases and J by 4 bases, leaving 13 bases between them. CDR3 size: 13 residues. Germline V gene sequence: CDR1 SQVTM, CDR2 ANQGSEA. One entry per CDR3 protein results from TCRdb running MiXCR on the reads. The table includes some 900,000 distinct CDR3 sequences, over 25% detected once. The chain recombines TRBV29-1 with TRBJ1-2; D is uncertain. This sequence originates from a human donor in good health (CMV status not recorded). Some clones in this sample may be carry-over from other donors' samples. The sample consisted of cultured CD8+ T cells from PBMCs, taken from culture after CMV antigen stimulation. The CDR3: CSVVLGASYGYTF. DNA of the CDR3: TGCAGCGTTGTTTTAGGAGCTAGCTATGGCTACACCTTC.